The clone carrying this TCR beta chain occurred many times. The source of the sample is a study of T cells in Graves' hyperthyroidism and ophthalmopathy. The study included ophthalmopathy patients with Clinical Activity Score at least 3, NOSPECS grade at least 4 and duration under 3 months. The diagnostic basis comprised clinical symptoms, serum thyroxine and TRAb, thyroid ultrasound and orbital computed tomography. The authors obtained PBMCs from over 8 ml of fresh peripheral blood. RNA transcripts provided the source from which TCR beta CDR3 regions were amplified. HTBI primers drove first-round RT-PCR of the TCR CDR3. TCRdb analysed the multiplex PCR reads with MiXCR anew, one entry per CDR3 protein. The sample has approximately 410,000 distinct CDR3 sequences, approximately 14% seen once. Germline loops: CDR1 SGHRS, CDR2 YFSETQ. This CDR3 has 15 residues. Trimming at V came to 4 bases and at J to 3 bases, leaving 7 bases not matched to a gene.

The sequenced sample was blood. This TCR derives from a man between 18 and 29 years old with Graves' ophthalmopathy. The chain recombines TRBV5-1 with TRBJ1-5, with TRBD1 identical over 7 bases. The DNA of the CDR3 is TGCGCCAGCAGCACTACGACAGGGAACAATCAGCCCCAGCATTTT. This sequence encodes CASSTTTGNNQPQHF.